Shown below are 25 T cell receptor beta chains from a single sample sequenced in a study of shared T cell receptors in the human thymus. Sequenced by immunoSEQ multiplex PCR; TCRdb stores in-frame clones only, minus some. Here the sample spans hundreds of thousands of clones, roughly 90% being singletons. These same data were also listed under a study on human thymus T cells.

The sample consisted of thymocytes. These receptors were taken from a boy under two years old with a congenital heart defect.

The CDR3 sequence is CASKMIQGAGKNTEAFF. CDR3 nucleotide sequence: TGTGCCAGTAAGATGATACAGGGGGCGGGGAAGAACACTGAAGCTTTCTTT. The chain has TRBV19 and TRBJ1-1; 9 bases are shared with TRBD1. Germline CDR1 reads LNHDA; CDR2 reads SQIVND (reference sequence). V lost 7 bases to trimming and J lost 1 base; unmatched junction nucleotides: 13. The CDR3 is 17 amino acids. Combining the CDR3 with reference TRBV19 and TRBJ1-1 gives the whole variable domain DGGITQSPKYLFRKEGQNVTLSCEQNLNHDAMYWYRQDPGQGLRLIYYSQIVNDFQKGDIAEGYSVSREKKESFPLTVTSAQKNPTAFYLCASKMIQGAGKNTEAFFGQGTRLTVV.

The chain couples TRBV4-3 to TRBJ2-1, with D possibly TRBD2 on 6 matching bases. V lost 4 bases and J 10 bases, leaving 23 bases between the germline ends. The CDR3 totals 16 residues. CDR1 LGHNA and CDR2 YSLEER come from the germline V gene. The CDR3 protein is CASSPAPIGSFWEQFF. The CDR3 DNA sequence: TGCGCCAGCAGCCCGGCCCCAATCGGGAGCTTTTGGGAGCAGTTCTTC.

The chain employs TRBV7-9 and TRBJ2-4, with unresolved D. V lost 5 bases and J 0 bases, leaving 14 bases between the germline ends. This CDR3 spans 16 amino acids. CDR1 is SEHNR, CDR2 FQNEAQ, per germline (reference sequence). The CDR3 DNA reads as TGTGCCAGCAGCGCGAGCGAACTCCTAGCCAAAAACATTCAGTACTTC. It yields the protein CASSASELLAKNIQYF.

V gene TRBV7-8 combines with J gene TRBJ2-6, with TRBD1 identical over 9 bases. Germline loops: CDR1 SGHVS, CDR2 FQNEAQ. With 7 bases clipped from V and 3 bases from J, the junction kept 10 bases outside the gene matches. This CDR3 is built from 17 residues. The chain's CDR3 is CASINPGQGSGANVLTF. CDR3 nucleotide sequence: TGTGCCAGCATCAACCCGGGACAGGGAAGTGGGGCCAACGTCCTGACTTTC.

This clone was seen just once. V gene TRBV25-1 combines with J gene TRBJ2-7, with 11 bases identical to TRBD1. The CDR3 loop spans 14 amino acids. Germline V gene sequence: CDR1 MGHDK, CDR2 SYGVNS. Trimming at V came to 8 bases and at J to 5 bases, leaving 8 bases not matched to a gene. The CDR3: CASAPDRGRHEQYF. CDR3 bases: TGTGCCAGCGCCCCGGACAGGGGGCGCCACGAGCAGTACTTC.

The chain carries TRBV27 and TRBJ2-6; TRBD1 matches 7 bases. In germline, CDR1 is MNHEY, CDR2 SMNVEV (reference sequence). Unmatched junction bases numbered 9, after V lost 5 bases and J lost 2 bases. The CDR3 sequence is 17 residues long. This CDR3 is CASSLILDRAGANVLTF. The DNA for the CDR3 is TGTGCCAGCAGTCTAATTCTCGACAGGGCTGGGGCCAACGTCCTGACTTTC.

The rearrangement links TRBV9 to TRBJ1-1; TRBD1 might be the D (5 bases). V dropped 2 bases and J dropped 3 bases, with 14 bases sitting between them. CDR3 length equals 15 residues. Germline CDR1 and CDR2: SGDLS and YYNGEE. The CDR3, as DNA: TGTGCCAGCAGCGTGCAGGGTTCGGGGGACACTGAAGCTTTCTTT. Encoded protein: CASSVQGSGDTEAFF.

The J gene is TRBJ2-2, the V gene TRBV5-1; D is possibly TRBD2 (5 bases). Germline CDR1 is SGHRS and CDR2 is YFSETQ. This CDR3 has 15 residues. Trimming shortened V by 0 bases and J by 6 bases, and 12 bases separated the two germline ends. CDR3 bases: TGCGCCAGCAGCTTGGGAGAGGGATGGCCCGGGGAGCTGTTTTTT. Protein product: CASSLGEGWPGELFF.

This chain links TRBV30 with TRBJ2-7; no reliable D call. The CDR3 is 13 residues long. V dropped 0 bases and J dropped 3 bases, with 9 bases sitting between them. Germline V gives CDR1 GTSNPN, CDR2 SVGIG (reference sequence). The chain's CDR3 is CAWSVLSCYEQYF. The CDR3 region has the DNA TGTGCCTGGAGTGTACTAAGTTGCTACGAGCAGTACTTC.

The chain uses TRBV6-6 and TRBJ2-7, with a tentative D call TRBD1 (5 bases). The CDR3 totals 13 residues. Germline V CDR1 and CDR2: MNHNY, SVGAGI (reference sequence). Trimming removed 4 bases from V and 2 bases from J, with 9 bases in between. The CDR3: CASSFDSTYEQYF. As DNA, the CDR3 is TGTGCCAGCAGTTTTGACAGCACCTACGAGCAGTACTTC.

The rearrangement uses TRBV5-4 and TRBJ2-3; D ambiguous. Trimming shortened V by 4 bases and J by 4 bases, and 10 bases separated the two germline ends. CDR3 length equals 13 residues. The V gene's germline CDR1 is SGHNT and CDR2 YYREEE (reference sequence). The CDR3 nucleotides read TGTGCCAGCAGCAGAGAAGTGGCAGATACGCAGTATTTT. Translated: CASSREVADTQYF.

CDR3 loop: CASSLVWSTETQYF. The CDR3 DNA reads TGTGCCAGCAGTTTAGTGTGGTCTACAGAGACCCAGTACTTC. V usage is TRBV28 and J usage is TRBJ2-5; unclear D gene. Germline V gene data show CDR1 as MDHEN and CDR2 as SYDVKM. The CDR3 is 14 residues long. Trimming took 2 bases from V and 4 from J, leaving 11 bases between them.

This chain joins TRBV28 and TRBJ2-5, with D possibly matching TRBD2 (6 bases). The CDR3 loop spans 16 amino acids. V was shortened by 3 bases and J by 4 bases, with 18 bases between the two germline ends. Per the germline V gene, CDR1 is MDHEN and CDR2 is SYDVKM. The CDR3 loop reads CASSFFGVTEGETQYF. The CDR3 bases are TGTGCCAGCAGTTTTTTCGGTGTCACGGAGGGAGAGACCCAGTACTTC.

The V gene is TRBV5-8, the J gene TRBJ2-1; TRBD2 aligns across 11 bases. The CDR3 is 17 amino acids. J was trimmed by 2 bases and V by 0 bases; bases with no gene match: 4. Germline CDR1 reads SGHTS; CDR2 reads YDEGEE. CDR3 DNA sequence: TGTGCCAGCAGCTTGGAACTAGCGGGAGCCCCCTACAATGAGCAGTTCTTC. Translated, it gives CASSLELAGAPYNEQFF.

The chain is built from TRBV6-6 and TRBJ1-3, with 12 bases identical to TRBD1. CDR1 MNHNY and CDR2 SVGAGI come from the germline V gene (reference sequence). V was clipped by 6 bases and J by 2 bases; unmatched bases: 2. This CDR3 region has 15 residues. The DNA for the CDR3 is TGTGCCAGCAGCGGGACAGGGGGCCCTGGAAACACCATATATTTT. This codes for CASSGTGGPGNTIYF.

The rearrangement links TRBV30 to TRBJ2-1; the D gene is possibly TRBD1 (6 bases). Germline assignment: CDR1 GTSNPN and CDR2 SVGIG (reference sequence). The V and J ends lost 5 bases and 4 bases respectively, with 21 bases between them. There are 16 residues in the CDR3. In DNA form, the CDR3 reads TGTGCCTGGCACCCCGGGACCCTTAGGGGGTACAATGAGCAGTTCTTC. Protein product: CAWHPGTLRGYNEQFF.

The chain combines TRBV15 with TRBJ1-5; 11 positions match TRBD1. The CDR3 has 18 residues. Germline assignment: CDR1 LNHNV and CDR2 YYDKDF (reference sequence). After removal of 4 bases from V and 5 bases from J, the junction contained 13 bases not matched to a gene. CDR3 residues: CATSTPSDRGRVDQPQHF. CDR3 nucleotide sequence: TGTGCCACCAGCACCCCTTCGGACAGGGGGCGAGTTGATCAGCCCCAGCATTTT.

This clone was observed a single time. The CDR3 nucleotides read TGTGCCTGGAGTGTACGTAACTGGCGGGACTTTTCCTACAATGAGCAGTTCTTC. Its protein is CAWSVRNWRDFSYNEQFF. This chain links TRBV30 with TRBJ2-1, with a weak D call TRBD2 (6 bases). Germline CDR1 GTSNPN, CDR2 SVGIG (reference sequence). The CDR3 covers 18 residues. V lost 0 bases, J lost 1 base, and 19 bases lay in between.

This chain links TRBV11-3 with TRBJ2-5, with a possible D match to TRBD1 (6 bases). Germline-derived CDR1 and CDR2 are SGHNT and YENEEA. V was shortened by 3 bases and J by 4 bases, with 9 bases between the two germline ends. The CDR3 runs to 13 residues. CDR3 DNA sequence: TGTGCCAGCAGCTTCGGCAGGGGAGAGACCCAGTACTTC. Its protein is CASSFGRGETQYF.

The J gene is TRBJ2-7, the V gene TRBV27; D remains unclear. Germline V CDR1 and CDR2: MNHEY, SMNVEV (reference sequence). CDR3 length: 16 amino acids. V was cut by 2 bases and J by 1 base, with 15 bases left in between. CDR3 region: CASSLDTVYPSYEQYF. The CDR3 coding sequence is TGTGCCAGCAGTTTAGATACAGTCTACCCTTCCTACGAGCAGTACTTC.

This clone was recorded only once. The chain couples TRBV29-1 to TRBJ2-1; TRBD2 aligns across 8 bases. The germline gives CDR1 SQVTM, CDR2 ANQGSEA. The trim removed 2 bases at V and 7 bases at J, leaving 7 bases unmatched. The CDR3 is 14 amino acids. The CDR3 bases are TGCAGCGTTGAATTCCAGCGGGAGCAGAATGAGCAGTTCTTC. It specifies CSVEFQREQNEQFF.

V usage is TRBV7-2 and J usage is TRBJ2-1, with TRBD2 matching 7 bases. With V trimmed by 5 bases and J by 6 bases, 10 bases remained unmatched. Germline lookup yields CDR1 SGHTA and CDR2 FQGNSA. CDR3 length equals 15 residues. CDR3 amino acids: CASSPAKGLGNEQFF. The CDR3 nucleotides read TGTGCCAGCAGCCCCGCAAAAGGACTAGGCAATGAGCAGTTCTTC. The full variable domain, with the rest looked up from reference TRBV7-2 and TRBJ2-1, is GAGVSQSPSNKVTEKGKDVELRCDPISGHTALYWYRQSLGQGLEFLIYFQGNSAPDKSGLPSDRFSAERTGGSVSTLTIQRTQQEDSAVYLCASSPAKGLGNEQFFGPGTRLTVL.

J is TRBJ2-1 and V is TRBV7-9, with 11 bases that match TRBD2. This CDR3 has 17 amino acids. J gave up 7 bases and V 3 bases, and 11 bases lay outside the gene matches. Germline lookup yields CDR1 SEHNR and CDR2 FQNEAQ (reference sequence). CDR3 DNA: TGTGCCAGCAGCTTTGACTTAGCGGGAGGGTCCTCAAATGAGCAGTTCTTC. This encodes CASSFDLAGGSSNEQFF.

V is TRBV5-1 and J is TRBJ2-1; 10 bases agree with TRBD2. This CDR3 has 21 residues. The germline CDR1 and CDR2 sequences are SGHRS and YFSETQ. After removal of 0 bases from V and 0 bases from J, the junction contained 15 bases not matched to a gene. CDR3 bases: TGCGCCAGCAGCTTGGAGGGGGAGGCTAGCGGGAGTCAGAACTCCTACAATGAGCAGTTCTTC. It encodes CASSLEGEASGSQNSYNEQFF.

The chain combines TRBV27 with TRBJ1-5; D is undetermined. The V and J ends lost 4 bases and 6 bases respectively, with 13 bases between them. CDR3 length: 14 residues. In germline, CDR1 is MNHEY, CDR2 SMNVEV (reference sequence). The CDR3, as DNA: TGTGCCAGCAGTTCCCACGGGAGGGCTCAGCCCCAGCATTTT. It codes for CASSSHGRAQPQHF.